Here is one TCR beta chain with its context. This sample was taken from a study of radiotherapy plus CTLA-4 blockade in lung cancer. At the level of the study: There were objective responses in 18% of patients, and 31% had disease control.

The protocol was immunoSEQ multiplex PCR, while the TCRdb copy is restricted to in-frame clones and leaves out a portion. The table lists some 80,000 clones, about 79% of them singletons, with approximately 22% in the top ten. The length of the CDR3 is 16 residues. After removal of 5 bases from V and 2 bases from J, the junction contained 8 bases not matched to a gene. Per the germline V gene, CDR1 is LNHDA and CDR2 is SQIVND (reference sequence). This sequence joins TRBV19 and TRBJ2-3; 9 bases agree with TRBD1. The sample consisted of peripheral blood, taken from a patient treated with radiotherapy plus ipilimumab. This sequence originates from a human donor with non-small cell lung cancer whose response to radiotherapy plus ipilimumab could not be evaluated. Some clones in this sample may be carry-over from other donors' samples. The CDR3, as DNA: TGTGCCAGTAGTGTTCCCGGGACAGGGAACACAGATACGCAGTATTTT. It codes for CASSVPGTGNTDTQYF.